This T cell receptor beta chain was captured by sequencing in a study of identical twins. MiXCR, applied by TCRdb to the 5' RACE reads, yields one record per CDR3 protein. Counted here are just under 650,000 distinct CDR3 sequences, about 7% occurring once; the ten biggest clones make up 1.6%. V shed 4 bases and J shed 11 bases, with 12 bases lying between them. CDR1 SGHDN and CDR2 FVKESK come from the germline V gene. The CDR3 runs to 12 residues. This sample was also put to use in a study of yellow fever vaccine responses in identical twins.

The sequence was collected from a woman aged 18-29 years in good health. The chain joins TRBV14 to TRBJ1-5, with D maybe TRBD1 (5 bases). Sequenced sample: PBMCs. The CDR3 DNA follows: TGTGCCAGCAGCCTCGGGGGAATGGCCCAGCATTTT. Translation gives CASSLGGMAQHF.